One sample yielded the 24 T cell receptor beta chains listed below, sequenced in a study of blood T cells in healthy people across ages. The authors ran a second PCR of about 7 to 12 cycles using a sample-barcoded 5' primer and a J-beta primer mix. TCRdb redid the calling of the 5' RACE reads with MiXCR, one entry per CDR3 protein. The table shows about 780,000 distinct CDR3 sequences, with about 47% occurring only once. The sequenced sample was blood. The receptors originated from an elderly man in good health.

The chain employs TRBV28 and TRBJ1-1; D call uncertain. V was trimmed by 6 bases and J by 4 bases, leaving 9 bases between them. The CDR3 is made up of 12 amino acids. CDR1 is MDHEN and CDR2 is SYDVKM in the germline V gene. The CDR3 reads CASSQEITEAFF. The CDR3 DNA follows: TGTGCCAGCAGCCAAGAGATCACTGAAGCTTTCTTT.

The DNA for the CDR3 is TGTGCCAGCAGTCGCGACCCGACAGGGGGCGGAAACTATGGCTACACCTTC. Translating gives CASSRDPTGGGNYGYTF. The V call is TRBV12-3 or TRBV12-4, the J call TRBJ1-2, with 10 nucleotides matching TRBD1. V was clipped by 5 bases and J by 2 bases; unmatched bases: 11. This CDR3 has 17 residues.

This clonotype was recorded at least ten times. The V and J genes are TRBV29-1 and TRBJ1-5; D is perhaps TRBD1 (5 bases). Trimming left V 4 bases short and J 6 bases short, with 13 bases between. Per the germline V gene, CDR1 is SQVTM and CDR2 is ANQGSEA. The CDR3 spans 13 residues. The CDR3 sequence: CSVVSGYGQPQHF. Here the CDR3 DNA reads TGCAGCGTTGTTTCAGGGTATGGTCAGCCCCAGCATTTT.

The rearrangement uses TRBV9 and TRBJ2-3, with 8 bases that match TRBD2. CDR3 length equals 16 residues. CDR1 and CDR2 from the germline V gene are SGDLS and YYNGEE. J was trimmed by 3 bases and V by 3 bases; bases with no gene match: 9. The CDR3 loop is CASSAGRGGPTDTQYF. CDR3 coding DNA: TGTGCCAGCAGCGCCGGACGGGGGGGCCCGACAGATACGCAGTATTTT.

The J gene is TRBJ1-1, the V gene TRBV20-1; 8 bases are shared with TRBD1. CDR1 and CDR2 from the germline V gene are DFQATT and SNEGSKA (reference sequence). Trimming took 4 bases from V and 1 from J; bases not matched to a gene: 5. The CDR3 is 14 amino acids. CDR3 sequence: CSATLGTGNTEAFF. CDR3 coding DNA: TGCAGTGCTACGCTAGGGACAGGGAACACTGAAGCTTTCTTT.

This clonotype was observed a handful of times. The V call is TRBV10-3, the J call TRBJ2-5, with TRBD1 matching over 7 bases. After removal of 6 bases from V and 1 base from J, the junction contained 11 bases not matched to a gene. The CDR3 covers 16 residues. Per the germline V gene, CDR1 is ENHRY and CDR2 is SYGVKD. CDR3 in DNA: TGTGCCATCAGCCACAATACAGGGGCTTTCCAAGAGACCCAGTACTTC. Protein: CAISHNTGAFQETQYF.

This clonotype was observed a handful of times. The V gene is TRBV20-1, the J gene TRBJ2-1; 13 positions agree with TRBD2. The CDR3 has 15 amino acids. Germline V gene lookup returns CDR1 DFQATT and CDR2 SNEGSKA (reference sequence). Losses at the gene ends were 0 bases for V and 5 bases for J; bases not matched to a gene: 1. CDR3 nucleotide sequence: TGCAGTGCTAGAGAGGGACTAGCGGGAAACAATGAGCAGTTCTTC. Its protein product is CSAREGLAGNNEQFF.

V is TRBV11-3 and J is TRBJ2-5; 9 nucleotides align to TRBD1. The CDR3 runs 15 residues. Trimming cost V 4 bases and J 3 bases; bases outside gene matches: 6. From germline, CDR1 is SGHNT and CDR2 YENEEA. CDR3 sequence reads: CASSSAGTGKETQYF. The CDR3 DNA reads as TGTGCCAGCAGCTCAGCCGGGACAGGGAAAGAGACCCAGTACTTC.

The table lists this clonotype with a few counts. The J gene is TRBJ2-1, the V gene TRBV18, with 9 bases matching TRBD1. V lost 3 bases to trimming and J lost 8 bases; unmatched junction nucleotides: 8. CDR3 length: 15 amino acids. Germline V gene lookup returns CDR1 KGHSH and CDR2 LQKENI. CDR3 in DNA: TGTGCCAGCTCACCGGGGGACAGGGTTTGGGATGAGCAGTTCTTC. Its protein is CASSPGDRVWDEQFF.

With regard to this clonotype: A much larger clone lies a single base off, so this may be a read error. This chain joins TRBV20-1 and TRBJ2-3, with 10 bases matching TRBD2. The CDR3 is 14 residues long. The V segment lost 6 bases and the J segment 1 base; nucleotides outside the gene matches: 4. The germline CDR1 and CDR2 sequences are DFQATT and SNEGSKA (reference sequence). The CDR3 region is CSALGTSGTDTQYF. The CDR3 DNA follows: TGCAGTGCCCTGGGGACTAGCGGCACAGATACGCAGTATTTT.

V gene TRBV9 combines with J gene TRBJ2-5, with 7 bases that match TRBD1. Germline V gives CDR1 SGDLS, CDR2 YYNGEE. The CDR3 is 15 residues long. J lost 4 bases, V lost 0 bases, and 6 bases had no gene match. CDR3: CASSVGGGQGETQYF. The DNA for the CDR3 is TGTGCCAGCAGCGTAGGAGGGGGCCAAGGAGAGACCCAGTACTTC.

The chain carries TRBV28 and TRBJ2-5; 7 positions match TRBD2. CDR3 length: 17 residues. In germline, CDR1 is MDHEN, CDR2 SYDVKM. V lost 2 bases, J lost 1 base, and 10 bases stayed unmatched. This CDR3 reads CASSLLSGTTLQETQYF. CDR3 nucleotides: TGTGCCAGCAGTTTACTCTCCGGGACTACACTCCAAGAGACCCAGTACTTC.

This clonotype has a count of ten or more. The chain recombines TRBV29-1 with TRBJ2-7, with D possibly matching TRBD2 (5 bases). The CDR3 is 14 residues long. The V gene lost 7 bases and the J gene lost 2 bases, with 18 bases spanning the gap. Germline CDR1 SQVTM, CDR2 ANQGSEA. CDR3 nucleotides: TGCAGCGCCGAAGCGGATACTCCCCCCTACGAGCAGTACTTC. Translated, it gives CSAEADTPPYEQYF.

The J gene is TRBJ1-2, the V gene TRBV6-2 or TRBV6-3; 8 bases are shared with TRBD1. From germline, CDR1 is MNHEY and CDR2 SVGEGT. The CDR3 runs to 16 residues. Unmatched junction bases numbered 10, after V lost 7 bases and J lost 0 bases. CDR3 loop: CASTKSPTGANYGYTF. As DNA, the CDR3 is TGTGCCAGCACCAAAAGCCCGACAGGGGCTAACTATGGCTACACCTTC.

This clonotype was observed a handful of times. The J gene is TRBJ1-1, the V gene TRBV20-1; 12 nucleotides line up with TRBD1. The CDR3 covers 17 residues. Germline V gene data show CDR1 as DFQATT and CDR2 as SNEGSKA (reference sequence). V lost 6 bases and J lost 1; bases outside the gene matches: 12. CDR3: CSAHSGTGGYRNTEAFF. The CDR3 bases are TGCAGTGCACATTCCGGGACAGGGGGCTACCGGAACACTGAAGCTTTCTTT.

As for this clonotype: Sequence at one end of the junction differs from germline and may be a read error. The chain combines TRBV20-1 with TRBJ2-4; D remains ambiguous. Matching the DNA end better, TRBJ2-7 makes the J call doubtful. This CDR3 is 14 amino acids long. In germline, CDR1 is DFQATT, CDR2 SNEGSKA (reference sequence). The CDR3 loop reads CSARAGEGGYEQYF. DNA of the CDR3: TGCAGTGCGAGAGCTGGCGAAGGCGGCTACGAGCAGTACTTC.

The CDR3 region is CSAAGTVNTEAFF. CDR3 sequence (DNA): TGCAGTGCTGCGGGGACCGTGAACACTGAAGCTTTCTTT. The chain recombines TRBV20-1 with TRBJ1-1, with a possible D match to TRBD1 (5 bases). This CDR3 has 13 amino acids. V lost 5 bases to trimming and J lost 0 bases, with 10 bases between them. The germline gives CDR1 DFQATT, CDR2 SNEGSKA (reference sequence).

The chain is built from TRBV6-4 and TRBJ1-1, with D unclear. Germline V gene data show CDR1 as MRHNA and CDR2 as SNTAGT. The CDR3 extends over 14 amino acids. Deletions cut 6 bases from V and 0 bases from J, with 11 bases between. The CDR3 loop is CASRRDPMNTEAFF. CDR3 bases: TGTGCCAGCAGAAGGGATCCCATGAACACTGAAGCTTTCTTT.

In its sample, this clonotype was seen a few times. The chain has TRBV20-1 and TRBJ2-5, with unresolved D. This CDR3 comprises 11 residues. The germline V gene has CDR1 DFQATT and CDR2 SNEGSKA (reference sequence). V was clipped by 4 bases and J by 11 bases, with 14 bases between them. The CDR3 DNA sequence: TGCAGTGCTATAGCAAATCTGGAGCAGTACTTC. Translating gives CSAIANLEQYF.

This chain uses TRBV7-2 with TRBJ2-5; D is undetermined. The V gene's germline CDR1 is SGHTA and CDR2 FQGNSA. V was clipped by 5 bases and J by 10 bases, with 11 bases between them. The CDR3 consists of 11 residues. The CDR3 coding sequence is TGTGCCAGCAGCCTGTCGGATCTCCAGTACTTC. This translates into CASSLSDLQYF. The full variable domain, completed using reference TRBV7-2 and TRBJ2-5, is GAGVSQSPSNKVTEKGKDVELRCDPISGHTALYWYRQSLGQGLEFLIYFQGNSAPDKSGLPSDRFSAERTGGSVSTLTIQRTQQEDSAVYLCASSLSDLQYFGPGTRLLVL.

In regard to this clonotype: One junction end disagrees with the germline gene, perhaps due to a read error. The CDR3 spells CASSLPEETQHF. CDR3 sequence (DNA): TGCGCCAGCAGCTTGCCTGAGGAGACCCAGCACTTC. The V call is TRBV5-1, the J call TRBJ2-5; no reliable D call. Germline CDR1 and CDR2: SGHRS and YFSETQ. The CDR3 runs 12 residues.

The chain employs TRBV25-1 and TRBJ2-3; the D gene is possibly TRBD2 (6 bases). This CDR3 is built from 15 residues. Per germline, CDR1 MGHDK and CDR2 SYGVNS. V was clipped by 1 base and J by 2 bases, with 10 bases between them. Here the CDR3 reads CASSELGEDTDTQYF. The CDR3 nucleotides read TGTGCCAGCAGTGAATTGGGGGAGGACACAGATACGCAGTATTTT.

CDR3 in amino acids: CSVGGDSNQPQHF. The CDR3 DNA sequence: TGCAGCGTGGGGGGGGATAGCAATCAGCCCCAGCATTTT. The chain has TRBV29-1 and TRBJ1-5; perhaps TRBD1 as D (5 bases). V was pared by 6 bases and J by 0 bases, with 9 bases between. The CDR3 is 13 amino acids. Germline-derived CDR1 and CDR2 are SQVTM and ANQGSEA.

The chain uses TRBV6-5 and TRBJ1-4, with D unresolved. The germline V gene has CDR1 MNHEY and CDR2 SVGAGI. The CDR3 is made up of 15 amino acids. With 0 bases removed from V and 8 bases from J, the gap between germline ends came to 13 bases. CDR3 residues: CASSYSGVRTEKLFF. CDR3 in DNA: TGTGCCAGCAGTTACTCAGGTGTTCGGACCGAAAAACTGTTTTTT.